This is a list of T cell receptor beta chains from one sample in a study of low-dose radiotherapy and immunotherapy resistance in tumors. TCRdb called the reads again in MiXCR, with one record for every CDR3 protein. The sample lists around 57,000 distinct CDR3 sequences, roughly 31% seen once, with 7.5% to 9.5% in the top ten. Sample: PBMCs, taken after low-dose radiotherapy plus immunotherapy. The receptors stem from a male donor with rectosigmoid adenocarcinoma. The CDR3 runs from the conserved cysteine through the conserved F or W. Each record gives: V gene, J gene, clone size, D gene, CDR3 protein. The D gene is left open where the match is weak. Rows give clone size only sometimes, using once, few, many, or a class for an expanded clone.

TRBV7-2,TRBJ2-5,many,NA,CASSLNSLTGAGETQYF
TRBV12-3/TRBV12-4,TRBJ1-1,many,NA,CASSGSPGRGEAFF
TRBV2,TRBJ2-7,NA,NA,CASSFNAEPYEQYF
TRBV3-1,TRBJ2-4,many,TRBD2,CASSHLAGSKNIQYF
TRBV27,TRBJ1-1,many,NA,CASSSRSGTSNTEAFF
TRBV7-2,TRBJ2-7,many,NA,CASSSQPGVQYEQYF
TRBV18,TRBJ1-5,many,NA,CASSPLDTSNQPQHF
TRBV3-1,TRBJ2-7,many,TRBD1,CASTGTGQRNEQYF
TRBV7-2,TRBJ1-6,medium-sized,TRBD1,CASSLLDRVGSPLHF
TRBV29-1,TRBJ2-7,NA,NA,CSVEVRGGQATYEQYF
TRBV6-2/TRBV6-3,TRBJ2-7,NA,NA,CASSTVYEQYF
TRBV7-9,TRBJ1-2,many,NA,CASSLRGGDYGYTF
TRBV6-2/TRBV6-3,TRBJ2-1,many,NA,CASSKLGLYNEQFF
TRBV7-8,TRBJ2-5,many,TRBD2,CASSLRLAETQYF
TRBV20-1,TRBJ2-7,many,NA,CSARGPTGYEQYF
TRBV28,TRBJ1-1,many,TRBD1,CASSPDRGRGNTEAFF
TRBV28,TRBJ1-4,NA,NA,CASSLGGAVFEKLFFFF
TRBV28,TRBJ1-1,few,NA,CASRETTGNTEAFF
TRBV10-2,TRBJ2-3,many,TRBD2,CASSETSGGADTQYF
TRBV11-1,TRBJ1-1,NA,NA,CASSFGRLDTEAFF
TRBV11-2,TRBJ2-1,many,NA,CASRWRGIEQFF
TRBV2,TRBJ2-7,NA,NA,CASFDNYEQYF
TRBV18,TRBJ1-6,many,NA,CASSPPVQSNNSPLHF
TRBV3-1,TRBJ2-7,many,TRBD2,CASSLWTSGGFGEQYF
TRBV4-2,TRBJ1-4,many,NA,CASSLSTRGSREKLFF
TRBV7-9,TRBJ2-3,NA,NA,CASRRRWGWARADTQYF
TRBV7-2,TRBJ1-6,many,TRBD1,CASSTGDSPLHF
TRBV12-3/TRBV12-4,TRBJ2-1,NA,NA,CASNLGQYNEQFF
TRBV6-5,TRBJ2-2,many,TRBD1,CASSPPGQGWTGELFF
TRBV4-3,TRBJ2-1,NA,TRBD1,CASSQDAGGSSSYNEQFF
TRBV20-1,TRBJ2-5,many,TRBD2,CSAQKTSGGETQYF
TRBV15,TRBJ1-1,NA,NA,CATRTGGHVMNTEAFF
TRBV11-3,TRBJ2-2,many,NA,CASSLDGQLFF
TRBV6-2/TRBV6-3,TRBJ1-5,NA,TRBD1,CASRDRGLSNQPQHF
TRBV7-9,TRBJ2-7,many,TRBD1,CASSLEVAGRGHEQYF
TRBV5-1,TRBJ2-7,many,TRBD1,CASSSGQGGYEQYF
TRBV28,TRBJ1-1,NA,NA,CASSALISQNTEAFF
TRBV27,TRBJ1-5,many,TRBD1,CASSSTGGSNQPQHF
TRBV28,TRBJ2-7,few,NA,CASTPGAPWEQYF
TRBV4-1,TRBJ2-7,NA,TRBD2,CASSPAGAFSYEQYF
TRBV6-2/TRBV6-3,TRBJ2-2,many,NA,CASSSSYRNTGELFF
TRBV6-2/TRBV6-3,TRBJ2-5,many,NA,CASRDSLEETQYF
TRBV6-2/TRBV6-3,TRBJ2-7,many,NA,CASSSEYGGLREQYF
TRBV28,TRBJ2-7,few,NA,CASTSPRDGYYEQYF
TRBV19,TRBJ1-5,many,NA,CASSISGWNQPQHF
TRBV21-1,TRBJ2-1,many,NA,CASSKWGGVKYEQFF
TRBV20-1,TRBJ1-2,NA,NA,CSAREGARGYTF
TRBV28,TRBJ2-3,once,NA,CASSRGPADTQYF
TRBV5-3,TRBJ1-1,NA,TRBD1,CASSLAGQGYTEAFF
TRBV6-5,TRBJ2-2,NA,NA,CASSPVRNTGELFF
TRBV28,TRBJ2-2,many,NA,CASRESGELFF
TRBV18,TRBJ2-3,many,TRBD1,CASSPRLGQGTDTQYF
TRBV28,TRBJ2-7,NA,NA,CASSLRPGDEQYF
TRBV12-3/TRBV12-4,TRBJ2-3,many,TRBD2,CASTPSTSGGLGDTQYF
TRBV29-1,TRBJ2-7,NA,NA,CSVVGQIEQYF
TRBV7-3,TRBJ2-1,many,TRBD2,CASSLYGTRLNEQFF
TRBV29-1,TRBJ1-4,many,NA,CSVGARANEKLFF